This TCR beta chain was documented in a study of T cell responses to AZD1222 COVID-19 vaccine. Whole-study context: Second-dose intervals of approximately 4 or approximately 12 weeks were pooled.

Produced via immunoSEQ multiplex PCR; TCRdb's table is partial and in-frame only. The sample comprises more than 150,000 clones, 75% to 90% of which are singletons, and roughly 6.5% rests with the top ten. Trimming pared 6 bases from V and 8 bases from J, leaving 19 bases between. Germline CDR1 SQVTM, CDR2 ANQGSEA. CDR3 length equals 13 residues. This receptor was taken from an adult in good health. This rearrangement joins TRBV29-1 to TRBJ1-2, with D possibly being TRBD1 (6 bases). The sample consisted of peripheral blood, taken on day 0 of AZD1222 vaccination. The CDR3 DNA reads TGCAGCGTCACGGGACTCACAAGGGGGGGCTACACCTTC. This translates into CSVTGLTRGGYTF.